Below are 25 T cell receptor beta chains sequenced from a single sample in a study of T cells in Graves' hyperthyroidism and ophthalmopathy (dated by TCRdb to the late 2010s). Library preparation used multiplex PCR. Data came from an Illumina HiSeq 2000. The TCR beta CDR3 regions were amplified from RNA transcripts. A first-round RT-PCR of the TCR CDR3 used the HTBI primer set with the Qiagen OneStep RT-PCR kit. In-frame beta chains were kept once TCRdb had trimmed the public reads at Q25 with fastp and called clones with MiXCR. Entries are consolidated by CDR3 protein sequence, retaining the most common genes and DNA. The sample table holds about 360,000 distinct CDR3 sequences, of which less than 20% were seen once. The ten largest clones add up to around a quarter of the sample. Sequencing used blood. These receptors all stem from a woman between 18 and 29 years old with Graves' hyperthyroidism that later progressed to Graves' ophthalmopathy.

The CDR3, as DNA: TGTGCCAGCAGCCTCCGGACTAGCGGACCCTACAATGAGCAGTTCTTC. Translating it yields CASSLRTSGPYNEQFF. The J gene is TRBJ2-1, the V gene TRBV9, with 10 bases aligning to TRBD2. Germline trimming cut 4 bases from V and 2 bases from J; bases unmatched to any gene: 6. Germline V gene data show CDR1 as SGDLS and CDR2 as YYNGEE. This CDR3 has 16 residues. Full variable domain (outside the CDR3, taken from reference TRBV9 and TRBJ2-1): DSGVTQTPKHLITATGQRVTLRCSPRSGDLSVYWYQQSLDQGLQFLIQYYNGEERAKGNILERFSAQQFPDLHSELNLSSLELGDSALYFCASSLRTSGPYNEQFFGPGTRLTVL.

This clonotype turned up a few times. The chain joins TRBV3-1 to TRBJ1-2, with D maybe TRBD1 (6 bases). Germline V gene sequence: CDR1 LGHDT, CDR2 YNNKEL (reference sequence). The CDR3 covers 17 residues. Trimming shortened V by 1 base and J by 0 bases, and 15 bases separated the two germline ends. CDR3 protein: CASSQAGGAVPNYGYTF. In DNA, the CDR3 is TGTGCCAGCAGCCAAGCCGGGGGCGCGGTCCCTAACTATGGCTACACCTTC.

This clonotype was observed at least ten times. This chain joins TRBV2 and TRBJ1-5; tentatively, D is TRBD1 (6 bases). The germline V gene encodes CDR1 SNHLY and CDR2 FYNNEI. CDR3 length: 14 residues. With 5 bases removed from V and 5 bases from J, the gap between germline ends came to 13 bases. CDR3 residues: CASSPQGTYQPQHF. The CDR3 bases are TGTGCCAGCAGTCCTCAGGGGACTTATCAGCCCCAGCATTTT.

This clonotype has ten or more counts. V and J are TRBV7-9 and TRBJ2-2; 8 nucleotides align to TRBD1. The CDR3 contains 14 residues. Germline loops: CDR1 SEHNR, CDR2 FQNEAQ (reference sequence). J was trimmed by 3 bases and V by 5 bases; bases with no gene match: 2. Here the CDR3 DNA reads TGTGCCAGCAGCACACAGGGGGACACCGGGGAGCTGTTTTTT. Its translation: CASSTQGDTGELFF.

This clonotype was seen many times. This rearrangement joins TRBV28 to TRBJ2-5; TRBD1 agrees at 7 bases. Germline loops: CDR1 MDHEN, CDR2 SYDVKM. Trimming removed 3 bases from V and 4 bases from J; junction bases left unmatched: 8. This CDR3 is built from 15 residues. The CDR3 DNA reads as TGTGCCAGCAGTTTCGGACAGGCTAGGGGAGAGACCCAGTACTTC. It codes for CASSFGQARGETQYF.

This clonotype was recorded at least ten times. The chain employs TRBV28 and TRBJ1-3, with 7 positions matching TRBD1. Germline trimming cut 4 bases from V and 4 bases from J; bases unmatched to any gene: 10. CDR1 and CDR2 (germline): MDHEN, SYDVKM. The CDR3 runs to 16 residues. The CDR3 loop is CASSYIRTGVGNTIYF. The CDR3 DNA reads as TGTGCCAGCAGTTACATCCGGACAGGTGTGGGAAACACCATATATTTT.

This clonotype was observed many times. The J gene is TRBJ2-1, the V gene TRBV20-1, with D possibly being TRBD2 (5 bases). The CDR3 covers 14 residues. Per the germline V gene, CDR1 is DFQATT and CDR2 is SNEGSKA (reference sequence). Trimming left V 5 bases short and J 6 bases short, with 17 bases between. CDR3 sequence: CSAPLPGKPNEQFF. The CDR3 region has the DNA TGCAGTGCTCCGCTCCCGGGGAAACCCAATGAGCAGTTCTTC.

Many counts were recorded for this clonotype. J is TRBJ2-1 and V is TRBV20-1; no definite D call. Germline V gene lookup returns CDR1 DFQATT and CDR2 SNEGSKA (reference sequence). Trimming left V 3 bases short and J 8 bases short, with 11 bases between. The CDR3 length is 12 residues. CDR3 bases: TGCAGTGCTAGCCCCAGCTCGGATGAGCAGTTCTTC. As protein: CSASPSSDEQFF.

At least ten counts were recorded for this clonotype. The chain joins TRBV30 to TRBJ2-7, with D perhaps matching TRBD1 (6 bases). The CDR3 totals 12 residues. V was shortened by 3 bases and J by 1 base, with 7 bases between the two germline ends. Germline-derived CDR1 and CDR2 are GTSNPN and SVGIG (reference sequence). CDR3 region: CAWRQGSYEQYF. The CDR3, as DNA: TGTGCCTGGAGACAGGGTTCCTACGAGCAGTACTTC.

The CDR3 is CASSYSFRLAAPNEQFF. CDR3 DNA: TGTGCCAGCAGTTACTCGTTTCGGCTAGCGGCGCCCAATGAGCAGTTCTTC. The chain is built from TRBV6-2 or TRBV6-3 and TRBJ2-1; TRBD2 agrees at 7 bases. Germline CDR1 and CDR2: MNHEY and SVGEGT. The CDR3 has 17 amino acids. With 0 bases clipped from V and 6 bases from J, the junction kept 11 bases outside the gene matches.

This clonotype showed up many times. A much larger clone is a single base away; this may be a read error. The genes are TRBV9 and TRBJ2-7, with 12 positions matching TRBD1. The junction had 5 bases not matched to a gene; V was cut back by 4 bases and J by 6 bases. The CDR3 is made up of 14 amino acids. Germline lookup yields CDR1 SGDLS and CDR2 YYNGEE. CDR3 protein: CASSPGQGASEQYF. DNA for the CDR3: TGTGCCAGCAGCCCGGGACAGGGGGCCTCCGAGCAGTACTTC. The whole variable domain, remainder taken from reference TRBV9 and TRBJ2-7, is DSGVTQTPKHLITATGQRVTLRCSPRSGDLSVYWYQQSLDQGLQFLIQYYNGEERAKGNILERFSAQQFPDLHSELNLSSLELGDSALYFCASSPGQGASEQYFGPGTRLTVT.

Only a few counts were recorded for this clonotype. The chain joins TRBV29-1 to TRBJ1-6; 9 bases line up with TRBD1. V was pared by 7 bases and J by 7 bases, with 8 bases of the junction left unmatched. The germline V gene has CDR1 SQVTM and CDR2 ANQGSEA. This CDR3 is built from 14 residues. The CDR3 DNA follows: TGCAGCGCCCAGACCGGGACAGGGAATTCACCCCTCCACTTT. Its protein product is CSAQTGTGNSPLHF. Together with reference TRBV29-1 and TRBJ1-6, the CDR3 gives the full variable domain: SAVISQKPSRDICQRGTSLTIQCQVDSQVTMMFWYRQQPGQSLTLIATANQGSEATYESGFVIDKFPISRPNLTFSTLTVSNMSPEDSSIYLCSAQTGTGNSPLHFGNGTRLTVT.

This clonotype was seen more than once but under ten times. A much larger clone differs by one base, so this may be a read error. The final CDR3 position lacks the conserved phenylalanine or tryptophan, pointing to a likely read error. The CDR3 loop reads CASSLGITGDEQYL. DNA of the CDR3: TGTGCCAGCAGTTTGGGGATAACAGGGGACGAGCAGTACCTC. The chain carries TRBV12-3 or TRBV12-4 and TRBJ2-7, with 7 bases fitting TRBD1. V trimming: 3 bases; J trimming: 5 bases; junction bases outside the gene matches: 7. This CDR3 contains 14 residues.

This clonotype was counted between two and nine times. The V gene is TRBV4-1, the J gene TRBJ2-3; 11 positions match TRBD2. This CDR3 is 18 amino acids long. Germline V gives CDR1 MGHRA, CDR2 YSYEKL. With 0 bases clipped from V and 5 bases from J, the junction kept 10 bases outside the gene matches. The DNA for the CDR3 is TGCGCCAGCAGCCAAGATACCGGGACTAGCGGCGGAGGAGATACGCAGTATTTT. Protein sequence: CASSQDTGTSGGGDTQYF.

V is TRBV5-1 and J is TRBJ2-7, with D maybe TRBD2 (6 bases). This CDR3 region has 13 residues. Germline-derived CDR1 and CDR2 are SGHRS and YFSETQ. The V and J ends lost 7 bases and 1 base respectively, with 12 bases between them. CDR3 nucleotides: TGCGCCAGCGGTCCGGAGGGATCCTACGAGCAGTACTTC. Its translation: CASGPEGSYEQYF.

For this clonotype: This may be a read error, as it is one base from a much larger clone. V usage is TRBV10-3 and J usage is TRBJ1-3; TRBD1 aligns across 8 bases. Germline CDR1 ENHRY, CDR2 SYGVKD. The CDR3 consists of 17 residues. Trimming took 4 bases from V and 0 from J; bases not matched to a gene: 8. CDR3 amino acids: CAISGNPGGTSGNTIYF. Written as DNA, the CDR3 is TGTGCCATCAGTGGAAATCCAGGGGGCACCTCTGGAAACACCATATATTTT.

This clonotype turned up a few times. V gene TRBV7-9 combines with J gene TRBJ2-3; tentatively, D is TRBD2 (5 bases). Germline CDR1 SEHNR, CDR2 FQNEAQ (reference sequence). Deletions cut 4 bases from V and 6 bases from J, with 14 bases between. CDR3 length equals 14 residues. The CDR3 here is CASSSIASGDTQYF. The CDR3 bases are TGTGCCAGCAGCTCAATAGCCTCGGGGGATACGCAGTATTTT.

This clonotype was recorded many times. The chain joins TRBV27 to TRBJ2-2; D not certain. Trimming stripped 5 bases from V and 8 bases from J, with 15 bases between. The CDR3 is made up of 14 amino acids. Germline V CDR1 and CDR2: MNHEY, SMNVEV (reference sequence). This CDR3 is CASSPGPLEGELFF. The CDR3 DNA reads TGTGCCAGCAGTCCCGGACCTCTTGAGGGGGAGCTGTTTTTT.

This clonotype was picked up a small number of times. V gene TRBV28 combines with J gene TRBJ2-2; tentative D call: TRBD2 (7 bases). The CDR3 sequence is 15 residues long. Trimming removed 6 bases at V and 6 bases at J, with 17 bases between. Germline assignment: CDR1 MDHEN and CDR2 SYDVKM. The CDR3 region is CASSQGPAGAGELFF. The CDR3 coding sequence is TGTGCCAGCAGCCAGGGGCCGGCGGGAGCCGGGGAGCTGTTTTTT.

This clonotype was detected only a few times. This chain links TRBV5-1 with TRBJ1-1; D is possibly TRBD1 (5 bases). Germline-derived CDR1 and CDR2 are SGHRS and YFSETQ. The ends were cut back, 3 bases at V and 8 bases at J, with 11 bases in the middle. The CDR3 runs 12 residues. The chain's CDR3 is CASSWWGAEAFF. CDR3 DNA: TGCGCCAGCAGCTGGTGGGGCGCAGAAGCTTTCTTT.

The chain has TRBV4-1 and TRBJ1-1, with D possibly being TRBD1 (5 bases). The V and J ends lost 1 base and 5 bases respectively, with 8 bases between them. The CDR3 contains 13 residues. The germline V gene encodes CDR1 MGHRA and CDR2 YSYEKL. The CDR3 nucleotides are TGCGCCAGCAGCCAAGGATCAGGGACTGAAGCTTTCTTT. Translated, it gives CASSQGSGTEAFF.

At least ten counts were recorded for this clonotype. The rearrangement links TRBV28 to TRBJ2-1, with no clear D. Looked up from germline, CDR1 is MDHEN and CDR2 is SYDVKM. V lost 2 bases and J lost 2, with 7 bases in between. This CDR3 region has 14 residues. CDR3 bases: TGTGCCAGCAGTTTAGGCGGAGCCTACAATGAGCAGTTCTTC. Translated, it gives CASSLGGAYNEQFF.

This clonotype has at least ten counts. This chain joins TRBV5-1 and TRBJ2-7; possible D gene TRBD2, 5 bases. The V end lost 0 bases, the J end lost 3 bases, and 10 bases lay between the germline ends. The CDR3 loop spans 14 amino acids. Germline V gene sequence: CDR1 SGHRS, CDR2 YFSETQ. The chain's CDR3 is CASSLEYRGYEQYF. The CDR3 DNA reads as TGCGCCAGCAGCTTGGAGTACCGGGGCTACGAGCAGTACTTC.

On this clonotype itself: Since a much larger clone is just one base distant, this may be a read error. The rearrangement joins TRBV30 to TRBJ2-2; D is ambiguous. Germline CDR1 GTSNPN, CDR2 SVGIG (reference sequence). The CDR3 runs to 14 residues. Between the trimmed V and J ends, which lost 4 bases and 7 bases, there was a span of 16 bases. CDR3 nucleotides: TGTGCCTGGAATGCTGGGATTCCCGGCGGGGAGCTGTTTTTT. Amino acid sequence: CAWNAGIPGGELFF.

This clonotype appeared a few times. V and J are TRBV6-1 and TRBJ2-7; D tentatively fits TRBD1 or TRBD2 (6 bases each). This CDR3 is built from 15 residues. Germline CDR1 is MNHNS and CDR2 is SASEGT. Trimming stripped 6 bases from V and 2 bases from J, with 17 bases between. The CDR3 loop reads CASRGGFDKPYEQYF. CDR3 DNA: TGTGCCAGCAGGGGGGGCTTTGACAAACCCTACGAGCAGTACTTC.